This TCR beta chain was captured by sequencing in a study of Tregs in tolerant kidney transplant recipients. General study points: Validation in larger populations is needed because few patients were studied. Changing PCR primers prevented nucleotide comparison between some patients' samples.

This CDR3 comprises 16 residues. Germline CDR1 reads MDHEN; CDR2 reads SYDVKM. Deletions cut 6 bases from V and 5 bases from J, with 22 bases between. Using immunoSEQ multiplex PCR, the repertoire was profiled, and TCRdb retains in-frame clones only, with some absent. The sample yields around 86,000 clones, over 75% seen once. Comments on this clone: Its cognate antigen is unknown.

The nonmyeloablative bone marrow transplants came from related graft donors, with transient mixed chimerism. Unstimulated regulatory T cells (CD4+CD25+CD127-), CD4+CD25- non-regulatory cells, CD4 and CD8 cells were FACS-sorted from thawed PBMCs. The sequence derives from a human patient who received a combined kidney and bone marrow transplant. Some of the T cells might come from the graft donor. The chain has TRBV28 and TRBJ1-2, with D uncertain. The material was CD4+ T cells from blood (PBMCs), obtained 24 months after the transplant. DNA for the CDR3: TGTGCCAGCAGGCTCTTCCAGTCGGGAGCAGCATATGGCTACACCTTC. Translation: CASRLFQSGAAYGYTF.